This T cell receptor (beta chain) was identified in a study of T cell repertoires in cytomegalovirus infection. Study-wide background: It was recently identified HLA-C-restricted and well-studied HLA-B-restricted CMV epitopes that the study used. Study-wide points: What dominated the ex vivo response were HLA-C-restricted CMV-specific TCR beta clonotypes. Cumulative public TCR beta family frequency identified CMV carriers with the relevant HLA.

Worth noting for this clonotype: Antigen specificity is unknown.

CDR1 is SGHVS and CDR2 is FNYEAQ in the germline V gene. The CDR3 runs 16 residues. J was trimmed by 8 bases and V by 5 bases; bases with no gene match: 17. TCRdb itself ran the reads through MiXCR, one entry per CDR3 protein. The data contain about 890,000 distinct CDR3 sequences, approximately 32% of them singletons. V and J are TRBV7-6 and TRBJ1-2; TRBD1 agrees at 7 bases. This TCR was recovered from a human donor in good health (CMV status not recorded). Some clones in this sample may be carry-over from other donors' samples. Source: cultured CD8+ T cells from PBMCs, taken from culture after CMV antigen stimulation. This chain's CDR3 is CASSPLWGQISLGYTF. CDR3 in DNA: TGTGCCAGCAGCCCCTTATGGGGACAGATTTCCCTCGGCTACACCTTC. The full variable domain, rest sourced from reference TRBV7-6 and TRBJ1-2, is GAGVSQSPRYKVTKRGQDVALRCDPISGHVSLYWYRQALGQGPEFLTYFNYEAQQDKSGLPNDRFSAERPEGSISTLTIQRTEQRDSAMYRCASSPLWGQISLGYTFGSGTRLTVV.